This T cell receptor (beta chain) is drawn from a study of patients and donors after allogeneic stem cell transplantation. This clonotype turned up a few times. The germline CDR1 and CDR2 sequences are LGHNA and YNFKEQ. The CDR3 totals 16 residues. The V end lost 1 base, the J end lost 1 base, and 11 bases lay between the germline ends. Using its own MiXCR run on the RT-PCR reads, TCRdb lists one record per CDR3 protein. The sample has approximately 140,000 distinct CDR3 sequences; about a third are singletons. The chain recombines TRBV4-2 with TRBJ1-5; tentatively, D is TRBD1 (5 bases). This TCR was recovered from a human donor who was either an allogeneic HSCT recipient or a stem cell or donor lymphocyte infusion donor (not recorded which). It is not recorded whose cells these are; they may come from a transplant donor. The material sequenced was blood, either unsorted or a sorted T cell fraction (not recorded which). The CDR3 nucleotides are TGTGCCAGCAGCCAAGGACAGTGGGGCAGCAATCAGCCCCAGCATTTT. Translation: CASSQGQWGSNQPQHF.